This passage covers 30 T cell receptor beta chains from one sample sequenced in a study of tissue T cells after allogeneic stem cell transplantation. Repertoires were generated with immunoSEQ multiplex PCR, while TCRdb's copy carries only in-frame clones and drops some. The sample lists more than 45,000 clones, 73% seen once, with approximately 0.55% in the top ten. The specimen sequenced was sorted cells pooled from one or two spleens. All receptors derive from a pool of C57BL/6 mice in good health.

This clone was observed a handful of times. The germline and genes are mouse ones. The read halts 1 residue ahead of the CDR3 end, with the missing end drawn from the germline J gene. This rearrangement joins TRBV3 to TRBJ2-7; TRBD2 is a possible D gene (6 bases). The CDR3 consists of 13 residues. The V gene lost 5 bases and the J gene lost 7 bases, with 15 bases spanning the gap. Germline CDR1 and CDR2: SNHLY and FYNGKV (reference sequence). CDR3 bases read: TGTGCCAGCAGCCTAGGCGGGGGGAGGGAACAGTAC. Its translation is CASSLGGGREQY. The full CDR3 is CASSLGGGREQYF.

As to this clone: Germline and genes here are mouse. The read is 1 residue too short to cover the CDR3 end, so that end is filled in from the germline J gene. The chain joins TRBV13-3 to TRBJ2-5, with 13 bases lining up with TRBD2. The junction had 4 bases not matched to a gene; V was cut back by 1 base and J by 5 bases. Germline-derived CDR1 and CDR2 are NNHDY and SYVADS. The CDR3 covers 16 residues. The CDR3: CASSDRGLGGRDTQYF. The sequenced CDR3 bases are TGTGCCAGCAGTGATCGCGGACTGGGGGGGCGAGACACCCAGTAC.

This clone was found once. Genes here carry mouse names. The read ends 1 residue before the CDR3 terminus; that terminus is restored from the germline J gene. The gene calls are TRBV13-3 and TRBJ1-5; 7 bases are a match to TRBD1. V shed 5 bases, J shed 2 bases, and the junction held 4 bases outside the gene matches. There are 14 residues in the CDR3. From germline, CDR1 is NNHDY and CDR2 SYVADS. The CDR3 sequence: CASSHRGDNQAPLF. The sequenced part of the CDR3 DNA is TGTGCCAGCAGCCACAGGGGAGACAACCAGGCTCCGCTT.

Of note for this clone: Gene labels here are mouse ones. Sequencing ends 1 residue short of the CDR3 end; the germline J gene provides the rest. Other DNA sequences in this sample translate to the same CDR3. The J gene is TRBJ1-2, the V gene TRBV13-2; D uncertain. With 0 bases removed from V and 0 bases from J, the gap between germline ends came to 3 bases. There are 13 residues in the CDR3. Germline values: CDR1 NNHNN, CDR2 SYGAGS (reference sequence). CDR3 residues: CASGDAPNSDYTF. The part of the CDR3 DNA that was read is TGTGCCAGCGGTGATGCTCCAAACTCCGACTACACC.

A note on this clone: These gene names are mouse names. With the read ending 1 residue before the CDR3 end, the germline J gene is used to fill in that end. The rearrangement links TRBV1 to TRBJ2-3; TRBD2 matches 11 bases. The germline CDR1 and CDR2 sequences are NSQYPW and LRSPGD (reference sequence). J gave up 0 bases and V 6 bases, and 2 bases lay outside the gene matches. The CDR3 has 15 amino acids. This CDR3 reads CTCSGLGGSAETLYF. The CDR3 DNA, read in part, is TGCACCTGCAGCGGACTGGGGGGTAGTGCAGAAACGCTGTAT.

Concerning this clone itself: The genes and germline here are from mouse. The read gets to within 1 residue of the CDR3 end, and the germline J gene fills in the rest. The genes are TRBV13-1 and TRBJ1-3; 8 bases agree with TRBD1. CDR1 and CDR2 (germline): NSHNY, SYGAGN. V gave up 2 bases and J gave up 2 bases; unmatched junction bases: 0. CDR3 length: 14 amino acids. The sequenced CDR3 bases are TGTGCCAGCAGTGACAGGGGGCCTGGAAATACGCTCTAT. Translation: CASSDRGPGNTLY. From start to end, the CDR3 is CASSDRGPGNTLYF.

On this clone itself: All gene names here are mouse names. With the read ending 1 residue before the CDR3 end, the germline J gene is used to fill in that end. The chain uses TRBV13-2 and TRBJ1-1; D unresolved. The germline V and J ends were trimmed by 5 bases and 2 bases, with 7 bases remaining between them. CDR1 and CDR2 (germline): NNHNN, SYGAGS (reference sequence). The CDR3 has 12 residues. Partial CDR3 DNA: TGTGCCAGCGGCAACACCAACACAGAAGTCTTC. It encodes CASGNTNTEVF. The entire CDR3 reads CASGNTNTEVFF.

In regard to this clone: The gene symbols are mouse symbols. The read falls 1 residue short of the CDR3 end, and the missing part is taken from the germline J gene. V usage is TRBV2 and J usage is TRBJ2-3; 10 bases agree with TRBD2. There are 17 residues in the CDR3. Germline CDR1 reads LGHNA; CDR2 reads YSYQKL. V was pared by 0 bases and J by 0 bases, with 3 bases of the junction left unmatched. The CDR3 loop reads CASSQEGWGGSAETLYF. The covered CDR3 bases are TGTGCCAGCAGCCAAGAGGGCTGGGGGGGCAGTGCAGAAACGCTGTAT.

With regard to this clone: Gene names and germline match the mouse. Coverage ceases 1 residue before the CDR3 finishes, and the germline J gene fills in the end. V gene TRBV5 combines with J gene TRBJ2-5; TRBD2 aligns across 13 bases. Germline V gene sequence: CDR1 LGHNA, CDR2 YNLKQL (reference sequence). The CDR3 consists of 16 residues. V trimming: 4 bases; J trimming: 5 bases; junction bases outside the gene matches: 6. This chain's CDR3 is CASSPRDWGGGDTQYF. Partial CDR3 DNA: TGTGCCAGCAGCCCCCGGGACTGGGGGGGTGGAGACACCCAGTAC.

As regards this clone: Gene names are the mouse ones. The read terminates 1 residue before the CDR3 end, so the remaining end is supplied by the germline J gene. The V call is TRBV16, the J call TRBJ1-6; D is possibly TRBD1 (6 bases). TRBJ1-6 qualifies as an ORF whose function is uncertain. The germline V gene has CDR1 SGHSA and CDR2 FRNQAP. Trimming removed 4 bases at V and 9 bases at J, with 10 bases between. CDR3 length: 13 amino acids. CDR3 DNA (partial): TGTGCAAGCAGCTCCACAGGGTTTTCGCCCCTCTAC. It translates to CASSSTGFSPLY. In full, the CDR3 reads CASSSTGFSPLYF.

A note on this clone: All gene names here are mouse names. The sequenced fragment ends 1 residue before the CDR3 boundary, so the rest is inferred from the germline J gene. The chain is built from TRBV13-1 and TRBJ2-1, with D perhaps assigned TRBD1 or TRBD2 (5 bases each). CDR1 and CDR2 (germline): NSHNY, SYGAGN. The CDR3 consists of 13 residues. Trimming took 4 bases from V and 4 from J, leaving 9 bases between them. CDR3 residues: CASSTGEYAEQFF. The part of the CDR3 DNA that was read is TGTGCCAGCAGTACGGGGGAGTATGCTGAGCAGTTC.

Points on this clone: Genes and germline are mouse. The sequenced fragment ends 1 residue before the CDR3 boundary, so the rest is inferred from the germline J gene. The genes are TRBV12-1 and TRBJ2-4, with D possibly matching TRBD2 (6 bases). This CDR3 is built from 14 residues. Trimming pared 2 bases from V and 2 bases from J, leaving 10 bases between. The V gene's germline CDR1 is SGHSN and CDR2 HYEKVE. The CDR3 reads CASSPGTTQNTLYF. Partial CDR3 DNA: TGTGCCAGCTCTCCCGGGACTACTCAAAACACCTTGTAC.

Worth noting for this clone: The gene names here belong to mouse. Coverage ceases 1 residue before the CDR3 finishes, and the germline J gene fills in the end. This sequence joins TRBV26 and TRBJ1-2; TRBD1 matches 10 bases. The CDR3 extends over 15 amino acids. CDR1 and CDR2 from the germline V gene are KGHPV and FQNQEV (reference sequence). V was clipped by 3 bases and J by 3 bases; unmatched bases: 4. The CDR3 loop is CASSLLGQGDSDYTF. CDR3 bases read: TGTGCCAGCAGTCTCCTTGGACAGGGGGACTCCGACTACACC. The full variable domain, completed using reference TRBV26 and TRBJ1-2, is NSKVIQTPRYLVKGQGQKAKMRCIPEKGHPVVFWYQQNKNNEFKFLINFQNQEVLQQIDMTEKRFSAECPSNSPCSLEIQSSEAGDSALYLCASSLLGQGDSDYTFGSGTRLLVI.

As concerns this clone: Gene and germline names: mouse. The read ends 1 residue early relative to the CDR3; the germline J gene fills the gap. The chain uses TRBV12-2 and TRBJ1-2; D call uncertain. Deletions cut 0 bases from V and 1 base from J, with 8 bases between. The germline gives CDR1 SGHLS, CDR2 HYDKME. The CDR3 loop spans 14 amino acids. CDR3 DNA (partial): TGTGCCAGCTCTCTCAGGGAGCGAAACTCCGACTACACC. Protein: CASSLRERNSDYT. The entire CDR3 protein reads CASSLRERNSDYTF. The whole variable domain, filled in from reference TRBV12-2 and TRBJ1-2, reads NSGVVQSPRYIIKGKGERSILKCIPISGHLSVAWYQQTQGQELKFFIQHYDKMERDKGNLPSRFSVQQFDDYHSEMNMSALELEDSAVYFCASSLRERNSDYTFGSGTRLLVI.

As to this clone: Mouse gene names apply. The read terminates 1 residue before the CDR3 end, so the remaining end is supplied by the germline J gene. The chain employs TRBV12-2 and TRBJ1-4; TRBD1 is a possible D gene (5 bases). This CDR3 is 14 amino acids long. Trimming shortened V by 2 bases and J by 0 bases, and 6 bases separated the two germline ends. Germline-derived CDR1 and CDR2 are SGHLS and HYDKME. The CDR3 region is CASSPGLSNERLFF. CDR3 DNA, as far as it was read: TGTGCCAGCTCTCCGGGACTTTCCAACGAAAGATTATTT.

In the case of this clone: Gene names and germline match the mouse. The CDR3 goes on 1 residue after the read ends, and that part is filled in from the germline J gene. This chain links TRBV3 with TRBJ2-1, with D possibly being TRBD2 (7 bases). V was clipped by 3 bases and J by 6 bases, with 9 bases between them. Germline CDR1 and CDR2: SNHLY and FYNGKV (reference sequence). The CDR3 has 13 residues. CDR3 sequence reads: CASSFRGAAEQFF. The sequenced CDR3 bases are TGTGCCAGCAGCTTTCGGGGGGCTGCTGAGCAGTTC.

Concerning this clone itself: Gene labels here are mouse ones. Read coverage stops 1 residue before the CDR3 terminus; the germline J gene supplies the remainder. The V call is TRBV29, the J call TRBJ1-1, with 9 bases identical to TRBD1. V gave up 4 bases and J gave up 4 bases; unmatched junction bases: 1. Germline CDR1 reads MSHET; CDR2 reads SYDVDS. The length of the CDR3 is 13 residues. The sequenced CDR3 bases are TGTGCTAGCAGTTCACAGGGGGCCACAGAAGTCTTC. It is translated as CASSSQGATEVF. In full, the CDR3 reads CASSSQGATEVFF.

A word on this clone: Gene names and germline refer to mouse. The read stops 1 residue short of the end of the CDR3; the missing end is completed from the germline J gene. J is TRBJ2-5 and V is TRBV17; 7 bases match TRBD2. Germline V gives CDR1 MNHDT, CDR2 YYDKIL. This CDR3 has 15 amino acids. V lost 1 base and J lost 2; bases outside the gene matches: 3. The CDR3 reads CASSRGLGVQDTQYF. CDR3 DNA, as far as it was read: TGTGCTAGCAGTAGAGGGCTGGGGGTCCAAGACACCCAGTAC.

In regard to this clone: The germline and genes are mouse ones. The CDR3 goes on 1 residue after the read ends, and that part is filled in from the germline J gene. V is TRBV15 and J is TRBJ2-1, with unresolved D. The CDR3 extends over 11 amino acids. Germline V gene sequence: CDR1 SGHND, CDR2 FRSKSL. V gave up 6 bases and J gave up 2 bases, with 2 bases separating them. The CDR3 loop reads CASRDYAEQFF. The DNA read from the CDR3 is TGTGCCAGCAGGGACTATGCTGAGCAGTTC.

A remark on this clone: The gene names given are mouse names. The read ends 1 residue early relative to the CDR3; the germline J gene fills the gap. This sequence joins TRBV26 and TRBJ1-1; a weak D match, TRBD1 (5 bases). Germline V gene lookup returns CDR1 KGHPV and CDR2 FQNQEV (reference sequence). The CDR3 totals 14 residues. V lost 3 bases, J lost 3 bases, and 11 bases lay in between. This CDR3 is CASSLRDFHTEVFF. The CDR3 DNA, read in part, is TGTGCCAGCAGTCTCAGGGACTTCCACACAGAAGTCTTC.

This clone was observed once. Genes and germline are mouse. From the germline J gene comes the end of the CDR3, since the read stops 1 residue before it. The chain employs TRBV31 and TRBJ1-1, with a tentative D call TRBD1 (6 bases). With 4 bases removed from V and 0 bases from J, the gap between germline ends came to 12 bases. The CDR3 runs 14 residues. Germline V gene sequence: CDR1 GKSSPN, CDR2 SITVG. CDR3 DNA (partial): TGTGCCTGGACCCCGGGACACCCAAACACAGAAGTCTTC. Protein: CAWTPGHPNTEVF. The whole CDR3 sequence is CAWTPGHPNTEVFF.

Of note for this clone: The gene symbols are mouse symbols. The CDR3 extends 1 residue past the end of the read, so its final part is completed from the germline J gene. This chain connects TRBV14 to TRBJ2-5; D is uncertain. The CDR3 runs to 13 residues. V lost 3 bases to trimming and J lost 0 bases, with 5 bases between them. Germline-derived CDR1 and CDR2 are SGHDT and FRDEAV. CDR3 bases read: TGTGCCAGCAGTTCAATAAACCAAGACACCCAGTAC. Residues: CASSSINQDTQY. Given in full, the CDR3 is CASSSINQDTQYF. Full variable domain (outside the CDR3, taken from reference TRBV14 and TRBJ2-5): EAGVTQSPRYAVLQEGQAVSFWCDPISGHDTLYWYQQPRDQGPQLLVYFRDEAVIDNSQLPSDRFSAVRPKGTNSTLKIQSAKQGDTATYLCASSSINQDTQYFGPGTRLLVL.

Points on this clone: Gene names and germline match the mouse. Sequencing ends 1 residue short of the CDR3 end; the germline J gene provides the rest. The rearrangement joins TRBV19 to TRBJ2-3, with TRBD2 matching 8 bases. J gave up 3 bases and V 2 bases, and 2 bases lay outside the gene matches. Germline CDR1 FNHDT, CDR2 SITEND (reference sequence). The CDR3 extends over 14 amino acids. The CDR3 reads CASSIPGGAETLYF. The CDR3 bases that were read are TGTGCCAGCAGTATTCCTGGGGGGGCAGAAACGCTGTAT.

As concerns this clone: The listed genes are named as in mouse. The read halts 1 residue ahead of the CDR3 end, with the missing end drawn from the germline J gene. The chain links TRBV26 to TRBJ2-4, with D perhaps matching TRBD1 or TRBD2 (5 bases each). The CDR3 runs to 13 residues. V was shortened by 4 bases and J by 0 bases, with 5 bases between the two germline ends. Per germline, CDR1 KGHPV and CDR2 FQNQEV (reference sequence). The covered CDR3 bases are TGTGCCAGCAGTCGGGGGAGTCAAAACACCTTGTAC. Protein product: CASSRGSQNTLY. The whole CDR3 protein reads CASSRGSQNTLYF.

This clone was seen a few times. Germline and genes here are mouse. The read gets to within 1 residue of the CDR3 end, and the germline J gene fills in the rest. The chain links TRBV23 to TRBJ2-1; the D call of TRBD1 is as the table states it, not checked on the DNA. This CDR3 region has 14 residues. In germline, CDR1 is KGHTA, CDR2 FQNQQP. The CDR3 bases that were read are TGCTCCAGCAGTCTCCGGGACAGGGATGCTGAGCAGTTC. It encodes CSSSLRDRDAEQF. The entire CDR3 is CSSSLRDRDAEQFF.

As concerns this clone: Mouse gene names and germline throughout. Sequencing ends 1 residue short of the CDR3 end; the germline J gene provides the rest. The chain has TRBV29 and TRBJ1-2; 7 bases align to TRBD1. The V segment lost 4 bases and the J segment 0 bases; nucleotides outside the gene matches: 5. There are 15 residues in the CDR3. Germline V gene lookup returns CDR1 MSHET and CDR2 SYDVDS. The CDR3 loop reads CASSSPGTANSDYTF. CDR3 DNA, as far as it was read: TGTGCTAGCAGTTCGCCCGGGACAGCAAACTCCGACTACACC.

To note about this clone: Genes and germline come from the mouse. The read terminates 1 residue before the CDR3 end, so the remaining end is supplied by the germline J gene. The V gene is TRBV3, the J gene TRBJ2-2; D is possibly TRBD1 (7 bases). This CDR3 is 15 amino acids long. V was pared by 2 bases and J by 3 bases, with 10 bases between. CDR1 is SNHLY, CDR2 FYNGKV, per germline (reference sequence). The sequenced part of the CDR3 DNA is TGTGCCAGCAGCTTAAGGGGGCGCGACACCGGGCAGCTCTAC. This codes for CASSLRGRDTGQLY. The complete CDR3 sequence is CASSLRGRDTGQLYF. Using reference TRBV3 and TRBJ2-2 for the parts outside the CDR3, the full variable domain is GPKVLQIPSHQIIDMGQMVTLNCDPVSNHLYFYWYKQILGQQMEFLVNFYNGKVMEKSKLFKDQFSVERPDGSYFTLKIQPTALEDSAVYFCASSLRGRDTGQLYFGEGSKLTVL.

Remarks on this clone: The listed genes are named as in mouse. The read comes to an end 1 residue before the CDR3 does, leaving the germline J gene to fill in the end. The chain has TRBV29 and TRBJ1-5, with D unclear. The germline gives CDR1 MSHET, CDR2 SYDVDS. CDR3 length: 15 residues. V lost 3 bases, J lost 0 bases, and 9 bases lay in between. The DNA read from the CDR3 is TGTGCTAGCAGTTTCGCCAGCTATAACAACCAGGCTCCGCTT. Translated: CASSFASYNNQAPL. The entire CDR3 protein reads CASSFASYNNQAPLF.

This clone was counted a few times. Gene names denote mouse genes. The read terminates 1 residue ahead of where the CDR3 ends, so the germline J gene completes it. The chain has TRBV1 and TRBJ2-7; 8 positions match TRBD1. Germline values: CDR1 NSQYPW, CDR2 LRSPGD (reference sequence). J lost 7 bases, V lost 3 bases, and 2 bases had no gene match. The CDR3 covers 12 residues. This chain's CDR3 is CTCSARGREQYF. The part of the CDR3 DNA that was read is TGCACCTGCAGTGCCAGGGGGCGCGAACAGTAC.

With respect to this clone: Gene labels here are mouse ones. The read stops 1 residue short of the end of the CDR3; the missing end is completed from the germline J gene. The chain couples TRBV13-1 to TRBJ2-2; D is uncertain. Trimming shortened V by 6 bases and J by 0 bases, and 6 bases separated the two germline ends. CDR1 is NSHNY, CDR2 SYGAGN, per germline. This CDR3 comprises 13 residues. Partial CDR3 DNA: TGTGCCAGCAAGGGTTCAAACACCGGGCAGCTCTAC. Its protein product is CASKGSNTGQLY. The full-length CDR3 reads as CASKGSNTGQLYF.